The 25 T cell receptor beta chains listed next were all sequenced from one sample in a study of blood T cell repertoires in COVID-19. Profiling relied on immunoSEQ multiplex PCR, and the TCRdb table lists in-frame clones only, not all of them. The table records about 480,000 clones, approximately 88% of them present only once. Sequenced: PBMCs or T cells enriched from blood (not recorded which). These receptors were obtained from a woman between 40 and 55 years old who had recovered from COVID-19.

The gene calls are TRBV19 and TRBJ1-1; TRBD1 matches at 7 bases. This CDR3 spans 16 amino acids. The germline V gene has CDR1 LNHDA and CDR2 SQIVND (reference sequence). With 4 bases clipped from V and 0 bases from J, the junction kept 8 bases outside the gene matches. CDR3 DNA sequence: TGTGCCAGTAGTAGAACCCGGACAGGAATGAACACTGAAGCTTTCTTT. It codes for CASSRTRTGMNTEAFF. Full variable domain (missing parts from reference TRBV19 and TRBJ1-1): DGGITQSPKYLFRKEGQNVTLSCEQNLNHDAMYWYRQDPGQGLRLIYYSQIVNDFQKGDIAEGYSVSREKKESFPLTVTSAQKNPTAFYLCASSRTRTGMNTEAFFGQGTRLTVV.

V usage is TRBV7-8 and J usage is TRBJ2-1, with TRBD1 matching over 8 bases. The CDR3 is made up of 14 amino acids. The J segment lost 8 bases and the V segment lost 6 bases, leaving 9 bases of the junction unmatched. Looked up from germline, CDR1 is SGHVS and CDR2 is FQNEAQ. In nucleotides, the CDR3 is TGTGCCAGCAGTCCTGGACAGGGTAGGGATGAGCAGTTCTTC. It is translated as CASSPGQGRDEQFF.

This clone was seen a handful of times. The gene calls are TRBV27 and TRBJ2-2; D remains ambiguous. V was trimmed by 3 bases and J by 6 bases, leaving 8 bases between them. Germline V gene data show CDR1 as MNHEY and CDR2 as SMNVEV (reference sequence). There are 13 residues in the CDR3. CDR3 amino acids: CASSFLRPGELFF. DNA for the CDR3: TGTGCCAGCAGTTTTTTGAGGCCCGGGGAGCTGTTTTTT.

V usage is TRBV6-2 or TRBV6-3 and J usage is TRBJ2-1; D possibly corresponds to TRBD1 (6 bases). The germline CDR1 and CDR2 sequences are MNHEY and SVGEGT. Trimming stripped 5 bases from V and 7 bases from J, with 9 bases between. The CDR3 is 12 amino acids. CDR3: CASSQQGNEQFF. The CDR3 nucleotides read TGTGCCAGCAGTCAACAGGGAAATGAGCAGTTCTTC.

A word on this clone: This sample includes further DNA sequences coding for the same CDR3. J is TRBJ2-1 and V is TRBV3-1 (or the pseudogene TRBV3-2), with 8 positions matching TRBD1. Trimming cost V 3 bases and J 4 bases; bases outside gene matches: 2. This CDR3 contains 14 residues. Germline V gene sequence: CDR1 LGHDT, CDR2 YNNKEL (reference sequence). CDR3 residues: CASSHRQGYNEQFF. Written as DNA, the CDR3 is TGTGCCAGCAGCCACCGACAGGGGTACAATGAGCAGTTCTTC.

The chain links TRBV20-1 to TRBJ2-1, with unresolved D. V dropped 1 base and J dropped 15 bases, with 13 bases sitting between them. The V gene's germline CDR1 is DFQATT and CDR2 SNEGSKA (reference sequence). This CDR3 region has 11 residues. The CDR3 nucleotides read TGCAGTGCTAGAGTGAAGGAGTTTCGGTTCTTC. Translation: CSARVKEFRFF.

The J gene is TRBJ2-1, the V gene TRBV7-9; 9 bases line up with TRBD2. Per germline, CDR1 SEHNR and CDR2 FQNEAQ (reference sequence). The V segment lost 3 bases and the J segment 9 bases; nucleotides outside the gene matches: 6. CDR3 length: 14 amino acids. CDR3 coding DNA: TGTGCCAGCAGCTTCATAGCGGGAGTAAGTGAGCAGTTCTTC. Its protein product is CASSFIAGVSEQFF. Combining the CDR3 with reference TRBV7-9 and TRBJ2-1 gives the whole variable domain DTGVSQNPRHKITKRGQNVTFRCDPISEHNRLYWYRQTLGQGPEFLTYFQNEAQLEKSRLLSDRFSAERPKGSFSTLEIQRTEQGDSAMYLCASSFIAGVSEQFFGPGTRLTVL.

This chain joins TRBV6-5 and TRBJ2-5, with no clear D. Germline V gene lookup returns CDR1 MNHEY and CDR2 SVGAGI. The CDR3 totals 12 residues. The V end lost 4 bases, the J end lost 0 bases, and 3 bases lay between the germline ends. The CDR3 DNA reads TGTGCCAGCAGTTCCTACCAAGAGACCCAGTACTTC. This translates into CASSSYQETQYF.

DNA of the CDR3: TGTGCCATCAGTACCCATAATTCGGGCAATGAGCAGTTCTTC. It specifies CAISTHNSGNEQFF. This chain links TRBV10-3 with TRBJ2-1; no clear D gene. Deletions cut 5 bases from V and 6 bases from J, with 14 bases between. CDR1 and CDR2 from the germline V gene are ENHRY and SYGVKD. This CDR3 has 14 residues.

V is TRBV10-3 and J is TRBJ2-7; D perhaps matches TRBD2 (5 bases). The germline V gene has CDR1 ENHRY and CDR2 SYGVKD. V dropped 4 bases and J dropped 4 bases, with 5 bases sitting between them. The CDR3 totals 11 residues. The CDR3 DNA reads as TGTGCCATCAGTGGCGGGTACGAGCAGTACTTC. This sequence encodes CAISGGYEQYF.

This rearrangement joins TRBV10-3 to TRBJ2-3; D possibly corresponds to TRBD1 (6 bases). V lost 5 bases and J 4 bases, leaving 10 bases between the germline ends. This CDR3 region has 13 residues. Per the germline V gene, CDR1 is ENHRY and CDR2 is SYGVKD. The CDR3 loop reads CAISFRGADTQYF. CDR3 nucleotides: TGTGCCATCAGTTTCAGGGGCGCAGATACGCAGTATTTT.

This chain links TRBV2 with TRBJ2-1, with 14 bases lining up with TRBD2. V trimming: 6 bases; J trimming: 8 bases; junction bases outside the gene matches: 3. CDR1 is SNHLY and CDR2 is FYNNEI in the germline V gene. CDR3 length: 14 residues. The CDR3, as DNA: TGTGCCAGCAGAGCGACTAGCGGGAGGGATGAGCAGTTCTTC. Residues: CASRATSGRDEQFF.

V gene TRBV7-2 combines with J gene TRBJ2-5, with TRBD1 matching over 7 bases. The CDR3 contains 15 residues. Germline loops: CDR1 SGHTA, CDR2 FQGNSA. Trimming removed 4 bases from V and 2 bases from J; junction bases left unmatched: 7. The CDR3 is CASSSTRTGQETQYF. The CDR3 DNA reads as TGTGCCAGCAGCTCTACCCGGACAGGTCAAGAGACCCAGTACTTC.

The rearrangement joins TRBV29-1 to TRBJ1-1; D remains ambiguous. Trimming took 2 bases from V and 11 from J, leaving 24 bases between them. Germline assignment: CDR1 SQVTM and CDR2 ANQGSEA. The CDR3 has 15 amino acids. This CDR3 reads CSVEPTLTLSGEAFF. CDR3 sequence (DNA): TGCAGCGTTGAACCAACTCTCACCCTATCCGGGGAGGCTTTCTTT.

The rearrangement joins TRBV5-8 to TRBJ2-4; 7 bases agree with TRBD1. CDR1 is SGHTS, CDR2 YDEGEE, per germline. Trimming took 3 bases from V and 0 from J; bases not matched to a gene: 9. The CDR3 totals 17 residues. The chain's CDR3 is CASSSVGDSLAKNIQYF. The CDR3 DNA sequence: TGTGCCAGCAGCTCAGTAGGGGACAGCCTAGCCAAAAACATTCAGTACTTC. Combining the CDR3 with reference TRBV5-8 and TRBJ2-4 gives the whole variable domain EAGVTQSPTHLIKTRGQQATLRCSPISGHTSVYWYQQALGLGLQFLLWYDEGEERNRGNFPPRFSGRQFPNYSSELNVNALELEDSALYLCASSSVGDSLAKNIQYFGAGTRLSVL.

This chain uses TRBV20-1 with TRBJ2-1, with TRBD2 identical over 12 bases. The ends lost 3 bases at V and 0 bases at J; junction bases unmatched: 9. Germline assignment: CDR1 DFQATT and CDR2 SNEGSKA (reference sequence). The CDR3 runs to 18 residues. CDR3 loop: CSASVLAGGLSSYNEQFF. As DNA, the CDR3 is TGCAGTGCTAGTGTACTAGCGGGAGGCCTGAGCTCCTACAATGAGCAGTTCTTC.

This clone was recorded a few times. J is TRBJ1-1 and V is TRBV29-1; 8 bases fit TRBD1. The CDR3 contains 13 residues. With 7 bases clipped from V and 1 base from J, the junction kept 5 bases outside the gene matches. Germline V gives CDR1 SQVTM, CDR2 ANQGSEA. The CDR3 protein is CSASGGSNTEAFF. Written as DNA, the CDR3 is TGCAGCGCCTCAGGGGGCTCGAACACTGAAGCTTTCTTT. Based on the CDR3 plus reference TRBV29-1 and TRBJ1-1, the full variable domain is SAVISQKPSRDICQRGTSLTIQCQVDSQVTMMFWYRQQPGQSLTLIATANQGSEATYESGFVIDKFPISRPNLTFSTLTVSNMSPEDSSIYLCSASGGSNTEAFFGQGTRLTVV.

The chain recombines TRBV6-6 with TRBJ2-7; D gene ambiguous. In germline, CDR1 is MNHNY, CDR2 SVGAGI (reference sequence). This CDR3 has 13 residues. Trimming removed 4 bases from V and 2 bases from J, with 9 bases in between. CDR3 sequence (DNA): TGTGCCAGCAGTTCGACACCAACCTACGAGCAGTACTTC. Translating it yields CASSSTPTYEQYF.

The chain employs TRBV5-1 and TRBJ1-2, with TRBD1 as a possible D gene (6 bases). V lost 4 bases, J lost 4 bases, and 14 bases lay in between. Per the germline V gene, CDR1 is SGHRS and CDR2 is YFSETQ. The length of the CDR3 is 14 residues. The CDR3 coding sequence is TGCGCCAGCAGCCCAAACAGGGACCCCTATGGCTACACCTTC. This gives the protein CASSPNRDPYGYTF.

The chain recombines TRBV7-9 with TRBJ1-1; D is perhaps TRBD1 (5 bases). Trimming took 6 bases from V and 5 from J, leaving 19 bases between them. The CDR3 has 15 amino acids. CDR1 and CDR2 (germline): SEHNR, FQNEAQ (reference sequence). The CDR3 bases are TGTGCCAGCAGTGACCCTGGCAAGGGGTGGACTGAAGCTTTCTTT. Protein product: CASSDPGKGWTEAFF.

The chain employs TRBV19 and TRBJ1-1; D possibly corresponds to TRBD1 (6 bases). V was shortened by 1 base and J by 0 bases, with 9 bases between the two germline ends. The germline gives CDR1 LNHDA, CDR2 SQIVND (reference sequence). CDR3 size: 15 residues. In DNA form, the CDR3 reads TGTGCCAGTAGTATAGTTACAGGGATGAACACTGAAGCTTTCTTT. Protein: CASSIVTGMNTEAFF.

V and J are TRBV4-1 and TRBJ1-2; perhaps TRBD1 as D (5 bases). The CDR3 runs 16 residues. Per germline, CDR1 MGHRA and CDR2 YSYEKL. Trimming removed 4 bases at V and 0 bases at J, with 15 bases between. CDR3 sequence reads: CASSLGPETANYGYTF. CDR3 DNA: TGCGCCAGCAGCCTCGGACCTGAGACAGCTAACTATGGCTACACCTTC.

V usage is TRBV28 and J usage is TRBJ1-1, with D perhaps TRBD1 (6 bases). CDR1 MDHEN and CDR2 SYDVKM come from the germline V gene. This CDR3 contains 15 residues. The V gene lost 6 bases and the J gene lost 4 bases, with 18 bases spanning the gap. Here the CDR3 reads CASSPNQGRSTEAFF. CDR3 in DNA: TGTGCCAGCAGCCCTAATCAGGGGAGAAGCACTGAAGCTTTCTTT.

V usage is TRBV24-1 and J usage is TRBJ2-7, with 9 bases identical to TRBD1. CDR3 length equals 18 residues. The germline gives CDR1 KGHDR, CDR2 SFDVKD. Trimming removed 2 bases from V and 3 bases from J; junction bases left unmatched: 13. The DNA for the CDR3 is TGTGCCACCAGTGATTCCCGGACGCTGACAGGGGGTAACTACGAGCAGTACTTC. Translated, it gives CATSDSRTLTGGNYEQYF.

The chain has TRBV5-1 and TRBJ1-4; possibly TRBD1 for D (6 bases). The CDR3 runs to 13 residues. V was pared by 4 bases and J by 5 bases, with 9 bases between. Germline assignment: CDR1 SGHRS and CDR2 YFSETQ. CDR3 DNA: TGCGCCAGCAGCAGGACAGAGAATGAAAAACTGTTTTTT. It codes for CASSRTENEKLFF.